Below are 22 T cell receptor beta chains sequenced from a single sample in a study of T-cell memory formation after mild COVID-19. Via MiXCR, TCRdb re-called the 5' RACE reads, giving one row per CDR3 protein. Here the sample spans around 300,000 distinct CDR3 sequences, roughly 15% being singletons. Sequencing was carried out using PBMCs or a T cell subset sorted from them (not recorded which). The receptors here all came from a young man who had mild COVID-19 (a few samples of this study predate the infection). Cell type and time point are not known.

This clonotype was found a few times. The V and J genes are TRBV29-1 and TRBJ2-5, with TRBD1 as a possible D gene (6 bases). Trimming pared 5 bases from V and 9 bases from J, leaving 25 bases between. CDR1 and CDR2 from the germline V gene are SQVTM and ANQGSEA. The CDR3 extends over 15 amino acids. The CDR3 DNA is TGCAGCGTTTCGGGTCGGGACAAAGCTATTGGGGCCCAGTACTTC. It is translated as CSVSGRDKAIGAQYF.

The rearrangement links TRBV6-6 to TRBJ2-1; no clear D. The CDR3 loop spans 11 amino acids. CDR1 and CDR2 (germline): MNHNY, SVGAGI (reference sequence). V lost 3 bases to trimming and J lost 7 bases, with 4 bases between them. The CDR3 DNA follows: TGTGCCAGCAGTTATCAAAATGAGCAGTTCTTC. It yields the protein CASSYQNEQFF.

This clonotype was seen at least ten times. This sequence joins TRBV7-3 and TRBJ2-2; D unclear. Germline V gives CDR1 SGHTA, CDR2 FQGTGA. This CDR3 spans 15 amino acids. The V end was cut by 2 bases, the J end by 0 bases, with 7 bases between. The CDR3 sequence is CASSLRGANTGELFF. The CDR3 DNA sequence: TGTGCCAGCAGCTTACGTGGGGCGAACACCGGGGAGCTGTTTTTT.

CDR3 nucleotides: TGCGCCAGCAGCCCCGCCGGGACGGAGCCGGGTGGGCCCCAGCATTTT. It is translated as CASSPAGTEPGGPQHF. The chain couples TRBV5-1 to TRBJ1-5; D is possibly TRBD1 (5 bases). The germline V gene encodes CDR1 SGHRS and CDR2 YFSETQ. V was shortened by 4 bases and J by 9 bases, with 23 bases between the two germline ends. This CDR3 contains 16 residues.

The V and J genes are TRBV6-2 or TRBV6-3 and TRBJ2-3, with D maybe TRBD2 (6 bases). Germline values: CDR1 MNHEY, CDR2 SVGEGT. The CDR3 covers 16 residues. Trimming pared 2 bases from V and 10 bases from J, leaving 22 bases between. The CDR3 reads CASSYMGLRMRGAQYF. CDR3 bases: TGTGCCAGCAGTTACATGGGACTCCGAATGCGCGGGGCGCAGTATTTT.

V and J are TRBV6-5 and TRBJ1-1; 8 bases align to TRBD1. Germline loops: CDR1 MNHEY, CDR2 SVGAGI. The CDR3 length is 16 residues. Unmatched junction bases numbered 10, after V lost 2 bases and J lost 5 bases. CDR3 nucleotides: TGTGCCAGCAGTTACGAGCTCGGGACAGGTAGGACTGAAGCTTTCTTT. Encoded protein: CASSYELGTGRTEAFF.

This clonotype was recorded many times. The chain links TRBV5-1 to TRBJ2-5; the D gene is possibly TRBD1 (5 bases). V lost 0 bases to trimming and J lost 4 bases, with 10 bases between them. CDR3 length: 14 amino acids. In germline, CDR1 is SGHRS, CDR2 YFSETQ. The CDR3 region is CASSLVDSLETQYF. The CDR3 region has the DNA TGCGCCAGCAGCTTGGTAGACAGCTTAGAGACCCAGTACTTC.

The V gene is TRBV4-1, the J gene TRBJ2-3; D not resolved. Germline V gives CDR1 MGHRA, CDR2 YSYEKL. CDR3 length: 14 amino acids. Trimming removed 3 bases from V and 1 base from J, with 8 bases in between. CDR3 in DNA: TGCGCCAGCAGCCAGAGCTCTGGCACAGATACGCAGTATTTT. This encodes CASSQSSGTDTQYF.

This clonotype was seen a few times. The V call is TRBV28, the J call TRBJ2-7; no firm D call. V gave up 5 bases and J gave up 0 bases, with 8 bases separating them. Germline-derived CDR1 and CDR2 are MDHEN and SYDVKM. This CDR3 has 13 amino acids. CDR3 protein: CASSPLNSYEQYV. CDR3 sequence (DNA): TGTGCCAGCAGTCCTCTTAACTCCTACGAGCAGTACGTC.

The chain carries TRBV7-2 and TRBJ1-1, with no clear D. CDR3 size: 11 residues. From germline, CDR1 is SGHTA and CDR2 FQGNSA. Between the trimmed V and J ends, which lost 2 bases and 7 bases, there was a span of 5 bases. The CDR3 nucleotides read TGTGCCAGCAGCTTATTCAATGAAGCTTTCTTT. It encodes CASSLFNEAFF.

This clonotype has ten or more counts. The CDR3, as DNA: TGTGCCAGCAGCTTGACTAGCGGGGCAGATACGCAGTATTTT. It translates to CASSLTSGADTQYF. The rearrangement links TRBV9 to TRBJ2-3; 11 bases line up with TRBD2. J lost 4 bases, V lost 4 bases, and 2 bases had no gene match. CDR1 is SGDLS, CDR2 YYNGEE, per germline. CDR3 size: 14 residues. Full variable domain (remainder filled in from reference TRBV9 and TRBJ2-3): DSGVTQTPKHLITATGQRVTLRCSPRSGDLSVYWYQQSLDQGLQFLIQYYNGEERAKGNILERFSAQQFPDLHSELNLSSLELGDSALYFCASSLTSGADTQYFGPGTRLTVL.

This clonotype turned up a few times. CDR3 in amino acids: CSLVTLQETQYF. The CDR3 region has the DNA TGCAGCCTCGTGACACTCCAAGAGACCCAGTACTTC. The chain uses TRBV29-1 and TRBJ2-5; D remains ambiguous. V shed 8 bases and J shed 1 base, with 11 bases lying between them. CDR1 is SQVTM, CDR2 ANQGSEA, per germline. This CDR3 spans 12 amino acids.

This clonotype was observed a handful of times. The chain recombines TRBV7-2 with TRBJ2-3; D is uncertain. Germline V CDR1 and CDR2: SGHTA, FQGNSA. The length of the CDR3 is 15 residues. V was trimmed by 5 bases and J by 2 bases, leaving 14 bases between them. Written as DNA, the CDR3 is TGTGCCAGCAGCCTCCTCGGTTTGTTCACAGATACGCAGTATTTT. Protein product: CASSLLGLFTDTQYF.

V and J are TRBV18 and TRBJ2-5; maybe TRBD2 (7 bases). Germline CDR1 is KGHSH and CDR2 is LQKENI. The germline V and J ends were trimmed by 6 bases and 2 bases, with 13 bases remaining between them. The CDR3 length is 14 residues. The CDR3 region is CASSRGAGQETQYF. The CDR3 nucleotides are TGTGCCAGCTCTCGGGGGGCAGGACAAGAGACCCAGTACTTC.

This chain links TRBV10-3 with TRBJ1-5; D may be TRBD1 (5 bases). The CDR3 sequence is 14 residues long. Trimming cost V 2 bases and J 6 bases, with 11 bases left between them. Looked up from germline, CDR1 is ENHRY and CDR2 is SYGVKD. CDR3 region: CAISEMGEGQPQHF. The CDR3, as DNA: TGTGCCATCAGTGAGATGGGGGAGGGTCAGCCCCAGCATTTT.

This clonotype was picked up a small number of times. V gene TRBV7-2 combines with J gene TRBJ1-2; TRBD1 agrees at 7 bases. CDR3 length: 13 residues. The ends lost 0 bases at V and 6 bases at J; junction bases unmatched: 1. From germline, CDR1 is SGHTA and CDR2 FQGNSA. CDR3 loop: CASSLAQGHGYTF. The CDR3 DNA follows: TGTGCCAGCAGCTTAGCACAGGGGCATGGCTACACCTTC.

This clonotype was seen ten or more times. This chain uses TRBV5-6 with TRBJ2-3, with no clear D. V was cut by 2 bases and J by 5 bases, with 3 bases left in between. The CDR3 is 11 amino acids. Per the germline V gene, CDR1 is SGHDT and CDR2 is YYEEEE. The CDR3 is CASSLGDTQYF. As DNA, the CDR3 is TGTGCCAGCAGCTTAGGAGATACGCAGTATTTT.

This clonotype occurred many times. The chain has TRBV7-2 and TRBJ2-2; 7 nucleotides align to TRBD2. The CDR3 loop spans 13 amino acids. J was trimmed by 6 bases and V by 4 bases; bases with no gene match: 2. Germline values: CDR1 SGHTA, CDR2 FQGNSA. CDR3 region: CASSSGLPGELFF. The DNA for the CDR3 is TGTGCCAGCAGCTCGGGACTACCCGGGGAGCTGTTTTTT. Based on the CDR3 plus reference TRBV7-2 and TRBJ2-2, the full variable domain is GAGVSQSPSNKVTEKGKDVELRCDPISGHTALYWYRQSLGQGLEFLIYFQGNSAPDKSGLPSDRFSAERTGGSVSTLTIQRTQQEDSAVYLCASSSGLPGELFFGEGSRLTVL.

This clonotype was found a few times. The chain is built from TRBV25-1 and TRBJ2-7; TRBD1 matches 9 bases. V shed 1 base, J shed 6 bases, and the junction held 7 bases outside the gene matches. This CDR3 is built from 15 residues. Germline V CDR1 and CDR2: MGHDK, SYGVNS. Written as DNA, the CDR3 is TGTGCCAGCAGTGAATCTTCCGGGACAGGGTTCGAGCAGTACTTC. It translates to CASSESSGTGFEQYF.

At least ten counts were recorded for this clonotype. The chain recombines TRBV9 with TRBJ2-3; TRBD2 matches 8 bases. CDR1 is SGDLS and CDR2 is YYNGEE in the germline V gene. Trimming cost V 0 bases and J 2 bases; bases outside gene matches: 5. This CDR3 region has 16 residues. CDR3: CASSVGRGEITDTQYF. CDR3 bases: TGTGCCAGCAGCGTAGGGCGGGGGGAGATCACAGATACGCAGTATTTT.

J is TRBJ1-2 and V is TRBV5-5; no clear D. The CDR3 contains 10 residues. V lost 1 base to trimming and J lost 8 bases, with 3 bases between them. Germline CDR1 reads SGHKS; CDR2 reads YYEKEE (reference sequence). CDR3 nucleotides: TGTGCCAGCAGCTTGATAGGCTACACCTTC. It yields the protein CASSLIGYTF.

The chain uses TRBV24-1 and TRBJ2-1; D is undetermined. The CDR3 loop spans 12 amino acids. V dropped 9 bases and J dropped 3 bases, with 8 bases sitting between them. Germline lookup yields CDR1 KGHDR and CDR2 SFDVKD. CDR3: CATGVGYNEQFF. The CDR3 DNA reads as TGTGCCACCGGAGTGGGCTACAATGAGCAGTTCTTC.